One sample yielded the 28 T cell receptor beta chains listed below, sequenced in a study of T cell clonotyping in hematopoietic cell transplantation. Sequenced by immunoSEQ multiplex PCR; TCRdb stores in-frame clones only, minus some. The table records some 40,000 clones, around 94% of them present only once. The sequenced sample was peripheral blood mononuclear cells. All receptors derive from a woman aged 50 to 60 in good health. Some clones in this sample may be carry-over from other donors' samples.

The chain links TRBV29-1 to TRBJ2-7; tentative D call: TRBD1 (6 bases). CDR3 size: 13 residues. Trimming stripped 7 bases from V and 6 bases from J, with 19 bases between. Germline CDR1 reads SQVTM; CDR2 reads ANQGSEA. CDR3 residues: CSGSRGTTAEQYF. CDR3 in DNA: TGCAGCGGTTCCAGGGGTACCACGGCCGAGCAGTACTTC.

The chain uses TRBV11-3 and TRBJ1-6; D is unclear. The CDR3 covers 15 residues. V was cut by 1 base and J by 7 bases, with 11 bases left in between. CDR1 and CDR2 from the germline V gene are SGHNT and YENEEA. CDR3 coding DNA: TGTGCCAGCAGCTTAGGGGCCCCGGGAAATTCACCCCTCCACTTT. Amino acids: CASSLGAPGNSPLHF.

This CDR3 is CATSWTSGGTVGRETQYF. The CDR3 DNA reads as TGTGCCACCAGCTGGACTAGCGGGGGGACCGTAGGTAGGGAGACCCAGTACTTC. The chain is built from TRBV15 and TRBJ2-5; 14 bases align to TRBD2. V lost 5 bases and J lost 5; bases outside the gene matches: 13. Germline CDR1 reads LNHNV; CDR2 reads YYDKDF (reference sequence). The CDR3 has 18 residues.

This clone was counted a single time. The chain employs TRBV7-8 and TRBJ2-7; D not certain. Per germline, CDR1 SGHVS and CDR2 FQNEAQ. Deletions cut 2 bases from V and 2 bases from J, with 7 bases between. The CDR3 is 13 residues long. CDR3 in amino acids: CASSLSIAYEQYF. In nucleotides, the CDR3 is TGTGCCAGCAGCTTATCAATAGCCTACGAGCAGTACTTC.

The genes are TRBV19 and TRBJ1-5; D might be TRBD1 (6 bases). The CDR3 sequence is 15 residues long. Germline V gene lookup returns CDR1 LNHDA and CDR2 SQIVND (reference sequence). Between the trimmed V and J ends, which lost 1 base and 3 bases, there was a span of 10 bases. This CDR3 reads CASSIGGGPNQPQHF. The CDR3 DNA is TGTGCCAGTAGTATAGGGGGGGGCCCCAATCAGCCCCAGCATTTT.

V usage is TRBV6-6 and J usage is TRBJ2-1; TRBD2 matches at 7 bases. Germline values: CDR1 MNHNY, CDR2 SVGAGI (reference sequence). The V gene end was trimmed by 3 bases and the J gene end by 5 bases; junction bases not matched to a gene: 7. CDR3 size: 15 residues. The CDR3 DNA reads TGTGCCAGCAGTTATAACCAACTAGCGAACAATGAGCAGTTCTTC. Translation gives CASSYNQLANNEQFF.

This CDR3 reads CASSFTGTGVSGVETQYF. In DNA form, the CDR3 reads TGTGCCAGCAGCTTCACCGGGACAGGGGTTAGCGGGGTAGAGACCCAGTACTTC. The chain couples TRBV7-9 to TRBJ2-5; 10 bases fit TRBD1. The ends lost 3 bases at V and 4 bases at J; junction bases unmatched: 14. Germline CDR1 is SEHNR and CDR2 is FQNEAQ (reference sequence). The CDR3 is 18 amino acids.

This sequence joins TRBV7-9 and TRBJ1-2; D possibly corresponds to TRBD1 (5 bases). The V gene's germline CDR1 is SEHNR and CDR2 FQNEAQ (reference sequence). This CDR3 spans 14 amino acids. Trimming removed 2 bases at V and 6 bases at J, with 13 bases between. The chain's CDR3 is CASSLRGRDDGYTF. The CDR3 nucleotides read TGTGCCAGCAGCTTACGTGGCAGGGATGATGGCTACACCTTC.

This chain links TRBV5-1 with TRBJ2-7, with 13 bases matching TRBD2. Germline CDR1 SGHRS, CDR2 YFSETQ. CDR3 length: 15 residues. Germline trimming cut 5 bases from V and 0 bases from J; bases unmatched to any gene: 2. In nucleotides, the CDR3 is TGCGCCAGCAGTTGGACTAGCGGGGGCTCCTACGAGCAGTACTTC. This codes for CASSWTSGGSYEQYF.

The genes are TRBV7-9 and TRBJ1-1; D is unresolved. The V gene's germline CDR1 is SEHNR and CDR2 FQNEAQ (reference sequence). V lost 1 base, J lost 7 bases, and 7 bases lay in between. The CDR3 loop spans 12 amino acids. The CDR3 loop is CASSLVGSEAFF. CDR3 nucleotide sequence: TGTGCCAGCAGCTTAGTGGGTAGTGAAGCTTTCTTT.

This chain uses TRBV29-1 with TRBJ1-1; maybe TRBD1 (6 bases). V was shortened by 7 bases and J by 5 bases, with 17 bases between the two germline ends. Per the germline V gene, CDR1 is SQVTM and CDR2 is ANQGSEA. The CDR3 spans 13 residues. The CDR3 bases are TGCAGCGCACGGAGGGGGGGAAGTACTGAAGCTTTCTTT. This gives the protein CSARRGGSTEAFF.

The chain joins TRBV19 to TRBJ1-5, with D uncertain. V lost 1 base, J lost 2 bases, and 12 bases lay in between. The CDR3 is 16 amino acids. The germline gives CDR1 LNHDA, CDR2 SQIVND (reference sequence). CDR3 coding DNA: TGTGCCAGTAGTATAGGTCTCTCCGGCGGCAATCAGCCCCAGCATTTT. Translated, it gives CASSIGLSGGNQPQHF. Complete variable domain (other parts from reference TRBV19 and TRBJ1-5): DGGITQSPKYLFRKEGQNVTLSCEQNLNHDAMYWYRQDPGQGLRLIYYSQIVNDFQKGDIAEGYSVSREKKESFPLTVTSAQKNPTAFYLCASSIGLSGGNQPQHFGDGTRLSIL.

This chain connects TRBV27 to TRBJ1-2; possibly TRBD1 for D (5 bases). V gave up 1 base and J gave up 4 bases, with 19 bases separating them. Germline CDR1 MNHEY, CDR2 SMNVEV (reference sequence). This CDR3 has 17 amino acids. The CDR3 DNA reads as TGTGCCAGCAGTTTATTCCGGGACGGATTACCTTTCTATGGCTACACCTTC. Amino acid sequence: CASSLFRDGLPFYGYTF.

This sequence joins TRBV6-6 and TRBJ1-6; no firm D call. The ends were cut back, 10 bases at V and 8 bases at J, with 9 bases in the middle. This CDR3 region has 11 residues. Germline values: CDR1 MNHNY, CDR2 SVGAGI (reference sequence). The CDR3 nucleotides read TGTGCCAACCCCATCGATTCACCCCTCCACTTT. Translating gives CANPIDSPLHF.

The chain is built from TRBV28 and TRBJ1-2; D is uncertain. The CDR3 totals 15 residues. V was clipped by 4 bases and J by 4 bases, with 16 bases between them. Germline values: CDR1 MDHEN, CDR2 SYDVKM. The CDR3 region has the DNA TGTGCCAGCAGTTCCCCCCTGGCAGGCCCCTATGGCTACACCTTC. This gives the protein CASSSPLAGPYGYTF.

The J gene is TRBJ1-4, the V gene TRBV5-1; 10 bases map to TRBD1. Germline V gives CDR1 SGHRS, CDR2 YFSETQ. Germline trimming cut 4 bases from V and 5 bases from J; bases unmatched to any gene: 5. The CDR3 has 15 amino acids. The CDR3 protein is CASSRDRGLNEKLFF. The CDR3 bases are TGCGCCAGCAGCCGGGACAGGGGCCTAAATGAAAAACTGTTTTTT. Filled out from reference TRBV5-1 and TRBJ1-4, the complete variable domain reads KAGVTQTPRYLIKTRGQQVTLSCSPISGHRSVSWYQQTPGQGLQFLFEYFSETQRNKGNFPGRFSGRQFSNSRSEMNVSTLELGDSALYLCASSRDRGLNEKLFFGSGTQLSVL.

V is TRBV5-4 and J is TRBJ1-1, with D possibly TRBD1 on 5 matching bases. V dropped 6 bases and J dropped 4 bases, with 13 bases sitting between them. Per the germline V gene, CDR1 is SGHNT and CDR2 is YYREEE (reference sequence). The CDR3 spans 13 residues. Here the CDR3 reads CASTSGGFTEAFF. CDR3 bases: TGTGCCAGCACCTCGGGGGGGTTCACTGAAGCTTTCTTT.

Written as DNA, the CDR3 is TGTGCCAGTAGTATAACCCCAGGGGGACAATACGAGCAGTACTTC. It encodes CASSITPGGQYEQYF. The V gene is TRBV19, the J gene TRBJ2-7; TRBD1 agrees at 7 bases. This CDR3 has 15 residues. V lost 2 bases to trimming and J lost 4 bases; unmatched junction nucleotides: 8. CDR1 is LNHDA and CDR2 is SQIVND in the germline V gene (reference sequence).

Remarks on this clone: This sample also contains other DNA sequences that code for the same CDR3. The V call is TRBV6-5, the J call TRBJ1-1; D gene ambiguous. Germline V lookup: CDR1 MNHEY, CDR2 SVGAGI. The ends were cut back, 2 bases at V and 1 base at J, with 2 bases in the middle. CDR3 length equals 12 residues. The CDR3 DNA is TGTGCCAGCAGTTACCGGAACACTGAAGCTTTCTTT. This gives the protein CASSYRNTEAFF.

In its sample, this clone was seen once. This chain uses TRBV5-8 with TRBJ1-4, with 9 bases matching TRBD1. This CDR3 is 16 amino acids long. Germline V gene lookup returns CDR1 SGHTS and CDR2 YDEGEE. With V trimmed by 3 bases and J by 0 bases, 3 bases remained unmatched. CDR3 nucleotide sequence: TGTGCCAGCAGCTGGGGGACAGGGTCAACTAATGAAAAACTGTTTTTT. This translates into CASSWGTGSTNEKLFF.

The rearrangement links TRBV7-2 to TRBJ2-2; unclear D gene. The CDR3 consists of 13 residues. From germline, CDR1 is SGHTA and CDR2 FQGNSA. V lost 0 bases, J lost 6 bases, and 5 bases lay in between. CDR3 protein: CASSLALSGELFF. The DNA of the CDR3 is TGTGCCAGCAGCTTAGCACTATCCGGGGAGCTGTTTTTT.

The chain uses TRBV9 and TRBJ2-3; 7 nucleotides agree with TRBD2. CDR1 and CDR2 from the germline V gene are SGDLS and YYNGEE. The CDR3 runs to 14 residues. The V gene end was trimmed by 4 bases and the J gene end by 4 bases; junction bases not matched to a gene: 6. The CDR3 loop reads CASSLTSVADTQYF. The DNA of the CDR3 is TGTGCCAGCAGCCTAACTAGCGTGGCAGATACGCAGTATTTT.

The rearrangement joins TRBV27 to TRBJ2-3, with 7 bases aligning to TRBD1. CDR3 length: 13 residues. V shed 8 bases and J 2 bases; nucleotides not matched to a gene: 4. The germline V gene encodes CDR1 MNHEY and CDR2 SMNVEV (reference sequence). CDR3 protein: CASRGQNTDTQYF. As DNA, the CDR3 is TGTGCCAGCCGGGGACAGAACACAGATACGCAGTATTTT.

This chain uses TRBV28 with TRBJ2-1; the D call may be TRBD1 or TRBD2 (6 bases each). Trimming removed 6 bases from V and 6 bases from J, with 9 bases in between. CDR3 length equals 12 residues. CDR1 is MDHEN, CDR2 SYDVKM, per germline. CDR3 amino acids: CASRGGVNEQFF. CDR3 nucleotide sequence: TGTGCCAGCAGGGGGGGCGTCAATGAGCAGTTCTTC. Drawing the rest from reference TRBV28 and TRBJ2-1, the complete variable domain is DVKVTQSSRYLVKRTGEKVFLECVQDMDHENMFWYRQDPGLGLRLIYFSYDVKMKEKGDIPEGYSVSREKKERFSLILESASTNQTSMYLCASRGGVNEQFFGPGTRLTVL.

V usage is TRBV11-2 and J usage is TRBJ2-3; no clear D gene. Between the trimmed V and J ends, which lost 4 bases and 2 bases, there was a span of 13 bases. Germline values: CDR1 SGHAT, CDR2 FQNNGV. CDR3 size: 15 residues. For the CDR3, the DNA is TGTGCCAGCAGCTACAGAGTAATCTTCACAGATACGCAGTATTTT. This gives the protein CASSYRVIFTDTQYF.

The chain employs TRBV4-1 and TRBJ2-3, with D unresolved. V dropped 0 bases and J dropped 5 bases, with 3 bases sitting between them. The CDR3 length is 12 residues. Germline assignment: CDR1 MGHRA and CDR2 YSYEKL. In DNA, the CDR3 is TGCGCCAGCAGCCAAGATGGAGATACGCAGTATTTT. Its translation is CASSQDGDTQYF.

The chain is built from TRBV5-6 and TRBJ2-4; D may be TRBD1 (7 bases). The V end lost 0 bases, the J end lost 10 bases, and 17 bases lay between the germline ends. This CDR3 region has 15 residues. CDR1 is SGHDT, CDR2 YYEEEE, per germline. CDR3: CASSLVIGQDYIQYF. The DNA for the CDR3 is TGTGCCAGCAGCTTGGTCATCGGACAGGACTATATTCAGTACTTC.

The chain links TRBV5-4 to TRBJ2-1, with D maybe TRBD1 (5 bases). The CDR3 covers 15 residues. The germline CDR1 and CDR2 sequences are SGHNT and YYREEE (reference sequence). Trimming shortened V by 1 base and J by 2 bases, and 10 bases separated the two germline ends. The CDR3 region has the DNA TGTGCCAGCAGCTTGCCCAGGGAACCCTACAATGAGCAGTTCTTC. Its translation: CASSLPREPYNEQFF.